This TCR beta chain was recovered during a study of cytomegalovirus exposure and HLA in healthy donors. Across the study: Per a later analysis, the roughly 680 first-cohort and fewer than 150 validation repertoires shared one platform.

Germline V lookup: CDR1 GTSNPN, CDR2 SVGIG (reference sequence). The CDR3 consists of 14 residues. The ends were cut back, 0 bases at V and 0 bases at J, with 7 bases in the middle. Points on this clone: The antigen is undetermined.

General study findings and limits: Confirmation in vitro established that a few CMV-associated chains were specific for CMV antigens. According to a subsequent analysis, TCR clusters identified in the first cohort showed a tendency to co-occur across the 100 to 150 validation repertoires.

Sequencing used immunoSEQ multiplex PCR; TCRdb keeps in-frame clones, though not all of them. The repertoire holds about 70,000 clones, with approximately 94% as singletons. The donors were part of the validation cohort, which consisted of roughly 110 subjects and was separate from the first cohort of about 650 subjects. The source is a woman aged 18-30 years in good health and CMV-seropositive. Sequencing was performed on PBMCs. This chain uses TRBV30 with TRBJ2-3; D not certain. Here the CDR3 DNA reads TGTGCCTGGAGTGTAGACATTAGCACAGATACGCAGTATTTT. This gives the protein CAWSVDISTDTQYF.